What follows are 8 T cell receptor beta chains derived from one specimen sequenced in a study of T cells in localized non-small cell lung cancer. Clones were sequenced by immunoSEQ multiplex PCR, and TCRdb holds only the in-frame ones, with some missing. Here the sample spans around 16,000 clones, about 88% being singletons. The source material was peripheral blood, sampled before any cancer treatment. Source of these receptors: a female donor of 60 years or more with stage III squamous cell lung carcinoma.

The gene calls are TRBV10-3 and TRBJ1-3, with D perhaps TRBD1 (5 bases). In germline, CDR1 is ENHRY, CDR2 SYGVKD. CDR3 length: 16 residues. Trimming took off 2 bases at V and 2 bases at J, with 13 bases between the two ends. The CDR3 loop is CAISEPQGITGNTIYF. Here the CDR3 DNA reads TGTGCCATCAGTGAGCCCCAGGGCATCACTGGAAACACCATATATTTT.

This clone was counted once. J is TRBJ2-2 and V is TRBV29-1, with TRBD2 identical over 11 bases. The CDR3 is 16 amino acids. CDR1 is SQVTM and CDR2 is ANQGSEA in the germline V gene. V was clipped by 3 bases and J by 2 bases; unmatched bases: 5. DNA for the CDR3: TGCAGCGTTGATACGGGACTAGCGGAAAACACCGGGGAGCTGTTTTTT. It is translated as CSVDTGLAENTGELFF.

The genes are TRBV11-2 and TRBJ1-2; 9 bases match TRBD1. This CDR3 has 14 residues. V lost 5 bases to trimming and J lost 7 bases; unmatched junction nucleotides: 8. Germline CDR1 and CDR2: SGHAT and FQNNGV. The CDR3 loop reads CASSPRDRAPGYTF. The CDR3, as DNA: TGTGCCAGCAGCCCCCGGGACAGGGCCCCTGGCTACACCTTC. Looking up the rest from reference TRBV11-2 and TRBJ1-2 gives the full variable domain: EAGVAQSPRYKIIEKRQSVAFWCNPISGHATLYWYQQILGQGPKLLIQFQNNGVVDDSQLPKDRFSAERLKGVDSTLKIQPAKLEDSAVYLCASSPRDRAPGYTFGSGTRLTVV.

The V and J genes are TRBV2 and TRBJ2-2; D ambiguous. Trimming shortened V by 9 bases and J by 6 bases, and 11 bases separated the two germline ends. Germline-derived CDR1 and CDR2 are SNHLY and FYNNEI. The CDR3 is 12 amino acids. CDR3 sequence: CARRRVAGELFF. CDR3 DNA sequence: TGTGCCAGAAGAAGGGTTGCCGGGGAGCTGTTTTTT.

CDR3 in amino acids: CAWSVREDSPLHF. CDR3 sequence (DNA): TGTGCCTGGAGTGTACGAGAGGATTCACCCCTCCACTTT. The chain joins TRBV30 to TRBJ1-6; D remains unclear. The germline V gene encodes CDR1 GTSNPN and CDR2 SVGIG (reference sequence). This CDR3 region has 13 residues. The V gene lost 0 bases and the J gene lost 8 bases, with 8 bases spanning the gap.

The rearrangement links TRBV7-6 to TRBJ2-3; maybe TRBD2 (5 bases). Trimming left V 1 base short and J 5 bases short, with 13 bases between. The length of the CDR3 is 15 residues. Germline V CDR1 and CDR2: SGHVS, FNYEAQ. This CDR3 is CASSLVAEGKDTQYF. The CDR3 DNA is TGTGCCAGCAGCTTAGTAGCCGAGGGAAAAGATACGCAGTATTTT.

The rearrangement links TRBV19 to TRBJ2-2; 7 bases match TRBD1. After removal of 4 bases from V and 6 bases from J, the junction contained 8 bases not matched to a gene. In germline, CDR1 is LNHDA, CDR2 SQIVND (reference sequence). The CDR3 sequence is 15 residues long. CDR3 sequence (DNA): TGTGCCAGTAGTACCACTCCAACAGGGGCCGGGGAGCTGTTTTTT. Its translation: CASSTTPTGAGELFF.

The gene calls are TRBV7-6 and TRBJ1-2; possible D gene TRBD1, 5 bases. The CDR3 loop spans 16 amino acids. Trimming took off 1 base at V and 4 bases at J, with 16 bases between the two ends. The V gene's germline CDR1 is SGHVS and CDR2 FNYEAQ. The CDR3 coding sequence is TGTGCCAGCAGCTTAGGCCAGGGAAGCGTACTCTATGGCTACACCTTC. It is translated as CASSLGQGSVLYGYTF.